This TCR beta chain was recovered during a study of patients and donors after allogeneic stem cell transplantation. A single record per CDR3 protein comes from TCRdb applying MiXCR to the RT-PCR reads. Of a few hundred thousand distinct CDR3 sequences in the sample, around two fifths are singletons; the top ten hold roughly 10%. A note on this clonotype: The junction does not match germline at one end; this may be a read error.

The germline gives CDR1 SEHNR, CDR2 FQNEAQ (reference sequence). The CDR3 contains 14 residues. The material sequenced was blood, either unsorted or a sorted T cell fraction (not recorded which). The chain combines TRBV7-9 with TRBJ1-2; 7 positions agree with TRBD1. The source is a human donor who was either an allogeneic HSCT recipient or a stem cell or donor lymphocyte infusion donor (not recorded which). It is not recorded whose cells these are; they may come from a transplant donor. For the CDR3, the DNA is TGCGCCAGCAGCTTGGGGCAGGGGGACTATGGCTACACCTTC. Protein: CASSLGQGDYGYTF.